The T cell receptor beta chain described here comes from a study of cytomegalovirus exposure and HLA in healthy donors. After removal of 6 bases from V and 4 bases from J, the junction contained 11 bases not matched to a gene. This CDR3 region has 15 residues. Germline loops: CDR1 MNHEY, CDR2 SMNVEV (reference sequence). To note about this clone: What it binds is not known.

Whole-study results and caveats: Most TCRs appeared rarely, but some public TCRs recurred in many donors. The tendency of first-cohort TCR clusters to co-occur in the 120 or so validation repertoires emerged from a later analysis.

TCRdb's table, derived via immunoSEQ multiplex PCR, lists solely in-frame clones and lacks some. The sample carries some 310,000 clones, roughly 90% recorded once. The sequenced sample consisted of PBMCs. The clonotype originates from a man aged 25-40 years in good health and CMV-seronegative. The chain joins TRBV27 to TRBJ1-2; 7 nucleotides match TRBD1. The CDR3 reads CASRGQGVRSYGYTF. The CDR3 coding sequence is TGTGCCAGCAGGGGGCAGGGGGTCAGGTCCTATGGCTACACCTTC.